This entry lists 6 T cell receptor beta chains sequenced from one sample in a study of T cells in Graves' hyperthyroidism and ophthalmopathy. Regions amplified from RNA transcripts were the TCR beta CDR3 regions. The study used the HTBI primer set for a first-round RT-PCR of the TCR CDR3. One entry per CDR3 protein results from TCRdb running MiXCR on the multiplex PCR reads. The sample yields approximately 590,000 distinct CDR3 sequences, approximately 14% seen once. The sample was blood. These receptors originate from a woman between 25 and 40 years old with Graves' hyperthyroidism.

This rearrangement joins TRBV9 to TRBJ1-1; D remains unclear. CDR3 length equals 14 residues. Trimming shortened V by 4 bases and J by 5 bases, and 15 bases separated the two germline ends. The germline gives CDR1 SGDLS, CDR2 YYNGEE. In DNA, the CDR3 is TGTGCCAGCAGCTTCCGGGGTATGGGGACTGAAGCTTTCTTT. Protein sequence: CASSFRGMGTEAFF.

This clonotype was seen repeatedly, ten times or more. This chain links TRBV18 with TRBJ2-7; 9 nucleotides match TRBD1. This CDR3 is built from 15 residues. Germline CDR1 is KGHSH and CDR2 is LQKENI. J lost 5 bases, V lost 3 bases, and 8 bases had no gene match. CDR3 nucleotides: TGTGCCAGCTCACCGGCCTACAGGGGGCCAGACGAGCAGTACTTC. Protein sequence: CASSPAYRGPDEQYF.

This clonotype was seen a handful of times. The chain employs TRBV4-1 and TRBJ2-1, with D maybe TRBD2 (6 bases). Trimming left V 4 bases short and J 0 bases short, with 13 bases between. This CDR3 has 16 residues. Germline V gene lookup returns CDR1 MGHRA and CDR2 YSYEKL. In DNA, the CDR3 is TGCGCCAGCAGCCGTACTAGCTGGAGCTCCTACAATGAGCAGTTCTTC. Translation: CASSRTSWSSYNEQFF.

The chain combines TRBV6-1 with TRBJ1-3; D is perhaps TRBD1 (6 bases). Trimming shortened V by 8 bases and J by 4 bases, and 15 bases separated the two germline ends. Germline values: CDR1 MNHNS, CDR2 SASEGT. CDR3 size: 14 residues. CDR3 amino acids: CASRLDRWGNTIYF. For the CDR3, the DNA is TGTGCCAGCCGACTTGACAGGTGGGGAAACACCATATATTTT.

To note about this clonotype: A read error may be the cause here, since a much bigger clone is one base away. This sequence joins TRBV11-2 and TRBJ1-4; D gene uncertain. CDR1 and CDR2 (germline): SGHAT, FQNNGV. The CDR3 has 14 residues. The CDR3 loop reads CASSLGVSFEKLSF. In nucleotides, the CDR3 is TGTGCCAGCAGCTTAGGGGTTTCATTTGAAAAACTGTCTTTT.

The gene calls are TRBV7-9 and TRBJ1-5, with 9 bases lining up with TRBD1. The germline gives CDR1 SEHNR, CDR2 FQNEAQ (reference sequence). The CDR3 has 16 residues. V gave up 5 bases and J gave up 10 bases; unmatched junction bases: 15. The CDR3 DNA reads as TGTGCCAGCAGCCCAGGGACAGGGCCGTCCTATATCCCCCAGCATTTT. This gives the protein CASSPGTGPSYIPQHF.